This record covers a single T cell receptor beta chain. Its cognate antigen has yet to be identified. Within one base of it there is no much larger clone, and no base qualities were kept. The immunoSEQ Assay, a bias-controlled multiplex PCR, was used to amplify TCRbeta CDR3 regions from genomic DNA. Regarding the original processing steps: The number of nucleated cells in each sample was estimated from the amplification of reference gene primers within the assay. Sequence reads were collapsed and filtered to measure the absolute abundance of every unique TCRbeta CDR3 rearrangement. For each sample, productive Simpson clonality was calculated by taking the square root of Simpson's diversity index across productive rearrangements. Drawn from immuneACCESS, this table holds only the in-frame rearrangements with V and J called that TCRdb kept. Clones are partly lost; checked studies trace under half to an unresolved V gene and leave the rest unexplained. V and J calls and clone size are given by that table; D and trimming were obtained from the DNA. This sample holds 250,000 or so clones; about 83% were observed only once. The top ten constitute around 5.5% of the sample.

This sample was included in a study of blood T cell repertoires in COVID-19 (TCRdb year 2020). General notes on the study: Collaborator samples came from the United States, Italy and Spain and covered acute and convalescent phases of COVID-19. The material from the prospective study consisted of cDNA or gDNA derived from T cells, B-cell-depleted T cells, or PBMCs. The dataset comprised deeply sampled blood TCRbeta repertoires from subjects exposed to, actively infected with, or recovered from COVID-19. The repertoires were made available in a free public database intended to serve as a resource for research on the immune response to SARS-CoV-2. Samples were obtained from the ongoing ImmuneRACE study (first 160 participants) and from roughly 1,300 subjects provided by 6 global collaborators. A de-identified subject ID, COVID-19 status, age in years and sex were almost always included in the sample metadata. Where available, HLA class I and class II types were taken from metadata supplied by the sample provider and were not determined by assay-based typing.

On the study overall, not on this receptor specifically: How much clinical and demographic metadata was included differed by source and by participant, and the metadata was provided uncurated.

Including cysteine and phenylalanine, the CDR3 has 15 amino acids. The retained sequence is limited to the CDR3, 45 bases, with the frame set at the first base. Here V drops 2 bases and J drops 1 base, and the junction holds 5 bases not matched to any gene. CDR1 and CDR2 are drawn from the germline V gene: MNHNS, SASEGT. Whole blood was collected in K2EDTA tubes by collaborating institutions according to the institutions' own protocols. For TCRbeta analysis, collaborator samples were shipped as frozen whole blood, as isolated PBMCs, or as DNA extracted from either sample type. Sequencing was performed on peripheral blood. The V gene is TRBV6-1 and the J gene is TRBJ2-7, with 7 bases matching TRBD2. This TCR was recovered from a human donor in a cohort sampled during active COVID-19. The sequenced DNA is TGTGCCAGCAGTGAATATTTGCGGGGGTCCTACGAGCAGTACTTC. Translated, it gives CASSEYLRGSYEQYF.